A selection of T cell receptor beta chains follows, all from one sample in a study of cytomegalovirus exposure and HLA in healthy donors. This table comes from immunoSEQ multiplex PCR, and its TCRdb copy is limited to in-frame clones, with some not included. The sample carries about 150,000 clones, about four fifths recorded once. Source material: PBMCs. Every receptor here comes from a man younger than 40 in good health and CMV-seropositive. Each CDR3 is given with its conserved first and last residue. Fields, in order: J gene, D gene, clone size, CDR3 length, V gene, CDR3 DNA, CDR3 protein. The D gene is left open where the match is weak. A row's size may be missing; if present it is once, few, many or a size class.

j_gene: TRBJ2-2
d_gene: NA
abundance: NA
len: 13
v_gene: TRBV5-6
CDR3nt: TGTGCCAGCAGCTTCAGGGTCACCGGGGAGCTGTTTTTT
CDR3aa: CASSFRVTGELFF

j_gene: TRBJ2-7
d_gene: TRBD1
abundance: NA
len: 14
v_gene: TRBV28
CDR3nt: TGTGCCAGCAGCCAGACAGGGGTCCGGTACGAGCAGTACTTC
CDR3aa: CASSQTGVRYEQYF

j_gene: TRBJ2-3
d_gene: TRBD1
abundance: NA
len: 16
v_gene: TRBV19
CDR3nt: TGTGCCAGTAGTACCATACCGGGACAGGGATCAGATACGCAGTATTTT
CDR3aa: CASSTIPGQGSDTQYF

j_gene: TRBJ1-5
d_gene: NA
abundance: NA
len: 15
v_gene: TRBV27
CDR3nt: TGTGCCAGCAGTTTTTACAGGGATAGCAATCAGCCCCAGCATTTT
CDR3aa: CASSFYRDSNQPQHF

j_gene: TRBJ2-5
d_gene: NA
abundance: NA
len: 16
v_gene: TRBV5-5
CDR3nt: TGTGCCAGCAGCTCCTACTGGCAGGGGCGGCAAGAGACCCAGTACTTC
CDR3aa: CASSSYWQGRQETQYF

j_gene: TRBJ2-7
d_gene: NA
abundance: NA
len: 13
v_gene: TRBV30
CDR3nt: TGTGCCTGGAGTTATGACAGCGAGTACGAGCAGTACTTC
CDR3aa: CAWSYDSEYEQYF

j_gene: TRBJ2-5
d_gene: NA
abundance: once
len: 14
v_gene: TRBV9
CDR3nt: TGTGCCAGCTGCGGCGCGGGGGCGCAAGAGACCCAGTACTTC
CDR3aa: CASCGAGAQETQYF

j_gene: TRBJ1-6
d_gene: TRBD1
abundance: NA
len: 17
v_gene: TRBV5-6
CDR3nt: TGTGCCAGCAGCGAACGGGACAGGGGAATGAGCAATTCACCCCTCCACTTT
CDR3aa: CASSERDRGMSNSPLHF

j_gene: TRBJ2-1
d_gene: TRBD2
abundance: NA
len: 16
v_gene: TRBV4-2
CDR3nt: TGTGCCAGCAGCCAAGTAATAGCGGGAGATTTGAATGAGCAGTTCTTC
CDR3aa: CASSQVIAGDLNEQFF

j_gene: TRBJ1-5
d_gene: NA
abundance: NA
len: 14
v_gene: TRBV4-1
CDR3nt: TGCGCCAGCAGCCAACACATAAGCAATCAGCCCCAGCATTTT
CDR3aa: CASSQHISNQPQHF

j_gene: TRBJ2-7
d_gene: NA
abundance: NA
len: 11
v_gene: TRBV20-1
CDR3nt: TGCAGTGCTAGAGGGCCCTACGAGCAGTACTTC
CDR3aa: CSARGPYEQYF

j_gene: TRBJ2-1
d_gene: NA
abundance: NA
len: 14
v_gene: TRBV18
CDR3nt: TGTGCCAGCTCAACGTACCGGGACAATAATGAGCAGTTCTTC
CDR3aa: CASSTYRDNNEQFF

j_gene: TRBJ2-7
d_gene: NA
abundance: NA
len: 15
v_gene: TRBV7-2
CDR3nt: TGTGCCAGCAGCTCCCTCTGGGAGAATCCCCACGAGCAGTACTTC
CDR3aa: CASSSLWENPHEQYF

j_gene: TRBJ1-3
d_gene: NA
abundance: once
len: 14
v_gene: TRBV29-1
CDR3nt: TGCAGCGTTGGGCGGGGGGAGTTTGGAAACACCATATATTTT
CDR3aa: CSVGRGEFGNTIYF

j_gene: TRBJ1-1
d_gene: TRBD1
abundance: NA
len: 15
v_gene: TRBV5-5
CDR3nt: TGTGCCAGCAGCTTGGCACAGGGGGAGTACACTGAAGCTTTCTTT
CDR3aa: CASSLAQGEYTEAFF

j_gene: TRBJ2-7
d_gene: TRBD2
abundance: NA
len: 14
v_gene: TRBV29-1
CDR3nt: TGCAGCGTTGTTGGGACTAGCTCCCTCTACGAGCAGTACTTC
CDR3aa: CSVVGTSSLYEQYF

j_gene: TRBJ1-5
d_gene: NA
abundance: NA
len: 13
v_gene: TRBV5-1
CDR3nt: TGCGCCAGCCGGACAGATAGCAATCAGCCCCAGCATTTT
CDR3aa: CASRTDSNQPQHF

j_gene: TRBJ1-1
d_gene: TRBD1
abundance: NA
len: 15
v_gene: TRBV19
CDR3nt: TGTGCCAGTAGAGAGGCCAGGGGGGCGAACACTGAAGCTTTCTTT
CDR3aa: CASREARGANTEAFF

j_gene: TRBJ2-7
d_gene: NA
abundance: NA
len: 13
v_gene: TRBV7-5
CDR3nt: TGTGCCAGCAGCTTAGCATCAGGGAACGAGCAGTACTTC
CDR3aa: CASSLASGNEQYF

j_gene: TRBJ1-6
d_gene: TRBD1
abundance: NA
len: 16
v_gene: TRBV9
CDR3nt: TGTGCCAGCAGCGTAGATGGGACAGGGGTCGATTCACCCCTCCACTTT
CDR3aa: CASSVDGTGVDSPLHF

j_gene: TRBJ2-4
d_gene: NA
abundance: NA
len: 17
v_gene: TRBV25-1
CDR3nt: TGTGCCAGCAGTGAATCGCGCAAAGGGAGATCCAAAAACATTCAGTACTTC
CDR3aa: CASSESRKGRSKNIQYF

j_gene: TRBJ1-4
d_gene: TRBD1
abundance: NA
len: 15
v_gene: TRBV2
CDR3nt: TGTGCCAGCAGTGGGACCTCAGGGGGCTATGAAAAACTGTTTTTT
CDR3aa: CASSGTSGGYEKLFF

j_gene: TRBJ2-3
d_gene: TRBD1
abundance: few
len: 16
v_gene: TRBV5-1
CDR3nt: TGCGCCAGCAGCTTGGGCCGTGGGACAGGGACAGATACGCAGTATTTT
CDR3aa: CASSLGRGTGTDTQYF

j_gene: TRBJ2-7
d_gene: TRBD2
abundance: NA
len: 19
v_gene: TRBV28
CDR3nt: TGTGCCAGCAGCCCCCTTAGGGGTGGGACTACGACCCTCTCCTACGAGCAGTACTTC
CDR3aa: CASSPLRGGTTTLSYEQYF

j_gene: TRBJ1-5
d_gene: TRBD1
abundance: NA
len: 15
v_gene: TRBV6-5
CDR3nt: TGTGCCAGCAGCTTAACAGGGGTTAGCAATCAGCCCCAGCATTTT
CDR3aa: CASSLTGVSNQPQHF

j_gene: TRBJ1-2
d_gene: NA
abundance: NA
len: 13
v_gene: TRBV6-5
CDR3nt: TGTGCCAGCAGTCGGGGGGCGAACTATGGCTACACCTTC
CDR3aa: CASSRGANYGYTF

j_gene: TRBJ2-1
d_gene: NA
abundance: NA
len: 15
v_gene: TRBV11-2
CDR3nt: TGTGCCAGCTCCGCCTGGCTAGGTGTAGGGGATGAGCAGTTCTTC
CDR3aa: CASSAWLGVGDEQFF

j_gene: TRBJ2-6
d_gene: NA
abundance: NA
len: 14
v_gene: TRBV5-6
CDR3nt: TGTGCCAGCAGTCCCGAGCCTGGGGCCAACGTCCTGACTTTC
CDR3aa: CASSPEPGANVLTF

j_gene: TRBJ2-1
d_gene: TRBD2
abundance: NA
len: 16
v_gene: TRBV27
CDR3nt: TGTGCCAGCAGTGGACTAGAAGAAAGCTCCTACAATGAGCAGTTCTTC
CDR3aa: CASSGLEESSYNEQFF

j_gene: TRBJ2-1
d_gene: TRBD1
abundance: NA
len: 14
v_gene: TRBV5-8
CDR3nt: TGTGCCAGCAGCTTGTGGACAGGGGGCCATGAGCAGTTCTTC
CDR3aa: CASSLWTGGHEQFF

j_gene: TRBJ2-1
d_gene: TRBD2
abundance: NA
len: 14
v_gene: TRBV7-2
CDR3nt: TGTGCCAGCAGCTTAGGGACTAGCACCAATGAGCAGTTCTTC
CDR3aa: CASSLGTSTNEQFF

j_gene: TRBJ1-2
d_gene: TRBD1
abundance: NA
len: 16
v_gene: TRBV28
CDR3nt: TGTGCCAGCAGGCCCACCGGGACAGGAGCTAACTATGGCTACACCTTC
CDR3aa: CASRPTGTGANYGYTF

j_gene: TRBJ2-2
d_gene: NA
abundance: NA
len: 15
v_gene: TRBV25-1
CDR3nt: TGTGCCAGCAGTGAATGGACAGCGAACACCGGGGAGCTGTTTTTT
CDR3aa: CASSEWTANTGELFF

j_gene: TRBJ2-5
d_gene: TRBD2
abundance: NA
len: 14
v_gene: TRBV29-1
CDR3nt: TGCAGCGTTGAAGATTTACTAGCGGCAGAGACCCAGTACTTC
CDR3aa: CSVEDLLAAETQYF